What follows are 21 T cell receptor beta chains derived from one specimen sequenced in a study of OX40 agonist ivuxolimab in advanced cancers. Clones were read by immunoSEQ multiplex PCR, and TCRdb kept only the in-frame ones, dropping some. The data show tens of thousands of clones, approximately 85% seen once. This sample comprised CD4+ or CD8+ T cells sorted from blood, obtained in a trial of the OX40 agonist ivuxolimab. The source of these receptors is an adult with an advanced solid tumor such as melanoma, head and neck, liver or kidney cancer.

The chain combines TRBV5-4 with TRBJ2-3; possibly TRBD1 or TRBD2 for D (5 bases each). The CDR3 is 13 amino acids. Germline values: CDR1 SGHNT, CDR2 YYREEE (reference sequence). V was pared by 3 bases and J by 8 bases, with 13 bases between. CDR3 amino acids: CASSSRRDATQYF. Here the CDR3 DNA reads TGTGCCAGCAGCTCCCGACGGGACGCTACGCAGTATTTT.

V and J are TRBV27 and TRBJ1-6, with D unclear. This CDR3 is 14 amino acids long. Germline V gene lookup returns CDR1 MNHEY and CDR2 SMNVEV (reference sequence). Trimming shortened V by 2 bases and J by 13 bases, and 15 bases separated the two germline ends. CDR3 bases: TGTGCCAGCAGTTTAACGCAGGTCTGGTCCCCCCTCCACTTT. This codes for CASSLTQVWSPLHF.

This chain joins TRBV5-3 and TRBJ1-5; D possibly corresponds to TRBD1 (5 bases). TRBV5-3 is an ORF for which the function is uncertain. Trimming removed 4 bases at V and 0 bases at J, with 11 bases between. The CDR3 runs to 15 residues. The CDR3 DNA follows: TGTGCCAGAAGCACGGGGACCCATAGCAATCAGCCCCAGCATTTT. Translated, it gives CARSTGTHSNQPQHF.

This sequence joins TRBV5-1 and TRBJ1-6; no clear D gene. The CDR3 spans 15 residues. The germline V gene encodes CDR1 SGHRS and CDR2 YFSETQ. Trimming took off 2 bases at V and 6 bases at J, with 12 bases between the two ends. The DNA for the CDR3 is TGCGCCAGCAGCTTCTTGGGCCAAACTAATTCACCCCTCCACTTT. It encodes CASSFLGQTNSPLHF.

The genes are TRBV6-1 and TRBJ1-6; D is undetermined. CDR1 is MNHNS and CDR2 is SASEGT in the germline V gene. V was shortened by 9 bases and J by 6 bases, with 12 bases between the two germline ends. The CDR3 totals 13 residues. In DNA form, the CDR3 reads TGTGCCAGTAAACCGTGGGCTAATTCACCCCTCCACTTT. Amino acid sequence: CASKPWANSPLHF.

The CDR3 loop is CASSRQGGLHF. The CDR3, as DNA: TGTGCCAGTAGCAGGCAAGGGGGTCTCCACTTT. The chain employs TRBV19 and TRBJ1-6, with D perhaps matching TRBD1 (6 bases). V was trimmed by 6 bases and J by 16 bases, leaving 13 bases between them. CDR1 is LNHDA and CDR2 is SQIVND in the germline V gene (reference sequence). The CDR3 consists of 11 residues.

This chain's CDR3 is CASSQGYRTDRTF. Here the CDR3 DNA reads TGCGCCAGCAGCCAAGGATATCGGACAGATCGGACCTTC. The chain carries TRBV4-3 and TRBJ1-2, with D perhaps matching TRBD1 (6 bases). CDR1 LGHNA and CDR2 YSLEER come from the germline V gene. V dropped 1 base and J dropped 14 bases, with 17 bases sitting between them. CDR3 length: 13 residues.

The chain uses TRBV4-2 and TRBJ2-5; tentatively, D is TRBD2 (5 bases). The V and J ends lost 0 bases and 5 bases respectively, with 16 bases between them. The CDR3 runs 16 residues. Germline assignment: CDR1 LGHNA and CDR2 YNFKEQ. Here the CDR3 reads CASSQDTRVRRETQYF. CDR3 nucleotides: TGTGCCAGCAGCCAAGATACTAGGGTCAGGAGGGAGACCCAGTACTTC.

V usage is TRBV28 and J usage is TRBJ2-4; D is undetermined. There are 15 residues in the CDR3. CDR1 is MDHEN, CDR2 SYDVKM, per germline. V dropped 2 bases and J dropped 1 base, with 9 bases sitting between them. The CDR3 here is CASSLHTSAKNIQYF. In DNA form, the CDR3 reads TGTGCCAGCAGTTTACACACCTCCGCCAAAAACATTCAGTACTTC.

This clone occurred a few times. The rearrangement uses TRBV28 and TRBJ2-5; unclear D gene. CDR1 MDHEN and CDR2 SYDVKM come from the germline V gene. The CDR3 has 13 residues. Trimming cost V 6 bases and J 2 bases, with 10 bases left between them. The CDR3 here is CASRRKPQETQYF. DNA for the CDR3: TGTGCCAGCAGGCGCAAACCGCAAGAGACCCAGTACTTC.

This chain links TRBV28 with TRBJ1-6, with 7 positions matching TRBD1. Germline V lookup: CDR1 MDHEN, CDR2 SYDVKM. J was trimmed by 10 bases and V by 1 base; bases with no gene match: 4. This CDR3 is built from 14 residues. The CDR3 coding sequence is TGTGCCAGCAGTTTATCCAGGGGGGGATCACCCCTCCACTTT. Its protein is CASSLSRGGSPLHF. The full variable domain, completed using reference TRBV28 and TRBJ1-6, is DVKVTQSSRYLVKRTGEKVFLECVQDMDHENMFWYRQDPGLGLRLIYFSYDVKMKEKGDIPEGYSVSREKKERFSLILESASTNQTSMYLCASSLSRGGSPLHFGNGTRLTVT.

J is TRBJ2-7 and V is TRBV5-4; 11 nucleotides align to TRBD2. Germline V gene lookup returns CDR1 SGHNT and CDR2 YYREEE (reference sequence). This CDR3 comprises 17 residues. The junction had 6 bases not matched to a gene; V was cut back by 0 bases and J by 1 base. The CDR3 DNA is TGTGCCAGCAGCTTGGGCTTGGCTAGCGGGGGGTCCTACGAGCAGTACTTC. Amino acid sequence: CASSLGLASGGSYEQYF.

This chain links TRBV19 with TRBJ2-3; D uncertain. Per germline, CDR1 LNHDA and CDR2 SQIVND (reference sequence). The CDR3 length is 14 residues. V was cut by 3 bases and J by 2 bases, with 9 bases left in between. CDR3 coding DNA: TGTGCCAGTAGTATTGGCCTTTCCACAGATACGCAGTATTTT. The encoded protein is CASSIGLSTDTQYF.

The rearrangement uses TRBV27 and TRBJ1-1; no reliable D call. The germline V and J ends were trimmed by 6 bases and 0 bases, with 11 bases remaining between them. CDR3 length: 14 amino acids. CDR1 MNHEY and CDR2 SMNVEV come from the germline V gene (reference sequence). The CDR3 nucleotides are TGTGCCAGCAGGGTGGGGTACATGAACACTGAAGCTTTCTTT. Translated: CASRVGYMNTEAFF.

The gene calls are TRBV19 and TRBJ1-5, with no clear D. V lost 9 bases to trimming and J lost 1 base, with 7 bases between them. Germline V gene data show CDR1 as LNHDA and CDR2 as SQIVND (reference sequence). The CDR3 loop spans 12 amino acids. CDR3 sequence reads: CASGWSNQPQHF. CDR3 in DNA: TGTGCCAGCGGCTGGAGCAATCAGCCCCAGCATTTT.

There are a few counts of this clone. The V and J genes are TRBV30 and TRBJ1-2; 7 nucleotides match TRBD1. The CDR3 runs to 14 residues. Germline V gene data show CDR1 as GTSNPN and CDR2 as SVGIG (reference sequence). Trimming at V came to 7 bases and at J to 9 bases, leaving 17 bases not matched to a gene. The CDR3 nucleotides are TGTGCCTCGGCATGGACAGGTGGCGGGAACAGCTACACCTTC. Its protein product is CASAWTGGGNSYTF.

The chain joins TRBV14 to TRBJ1-6; D is uncertain. The CDR3 contains 15 residues. V shed 4 bases and J shed 9 bases, with 16 bases lying between them. Per germline, CDR1 SGHDN and CDR2 FVKESK. This chain's CDR3 is CASSPRTASSSPLHF. In DNA form, the CDR3 reads TGTGCCAGCAGCCCTAGGACGGCGTCGAGTTCACCCCTCCACTTT.

CDR3 amino acids: CASSWDRGSANTGELFF. As DNA, the CDR3 is TGTGCCAGCAGCTGGGACAGGGGGTCGGCGAACACCGGGGAGCTGTTTTTT. The gene calls are TRBV5-4 and TRBJ2-2; 11 nucleotides match TRBD1. The germline V gene encodes CDR1 SGHNT and CDR2 YYREEE (reference sequence). The ends lost 3 bases at V and 0 bases at J; junction bases unmatched: 4. The CDR3 contains 17 residues.

This chain connects TRBV5-4 to TRBJ2-1, with D unresolved. The CDR3 runs 13 residues. Trimming stripped 3 bases from V and 3 bases from J, with 7 bases between. Looked up from germline, CDR1 is SGHNT and CDR2 is YYREEE (reference sequence). The DNA of the CDR3 is TGTGCCAGCAGCTGGTGGGGCTACAATGAGCAGTTCTTC. Translation gives CASSWWGYNEQFF. Using reference TRBV5-4 and TRBJ2-1 for the parts outside the CDR3, the full variable domain is ETGVTQSPTHLIKTRGQQVTLRCSSQSGHNTVSWYQQALGQGPQFIFQYYREEENGRGNFPPRFSGLQFPNYSSELNVNALELDDSALYLCASSWWGYNEQFFGPGTRLTVL.

The chain couples TRBV9 to TRBJ1-2, with a possible D match to TRBD1 (5 bases). The CDR3 is 15 amino acids. CDR1 SGDLS and CDR2 YYNGEE come from the germline V gene. V was cut by 3 bases and J by 4 bases, with 16 bases left in between. CDR3 nucleotides: TGTGCCAGCAGCGGGGGCCCGTGGACTAGCTATGGCTACACCTTC. Translating it yields CASSGGPWTSYGYTF. The variable domain in full, completed from reference TRBV9 and TRBJ1-2, reads DSGVTQTPKHLITATGQRVTLRCSPRSGDLSVYWYQQSLDQGLQFLIQYYNGEERAKGNILERFSAQQFPDLHSELNLSSLELGDSALYFCASSGGPWTSYGYTFGSGTRLTVV.

The V gene is TRBV2, the J gene TRBJ1-4, with 9 bases that match TRBD1. This CDR3 contains 15 residues. Trimming removed 3 bases from V and 4 bases from J; junction bases left unmatched: 3. In germline, CDR1 is SNHLY, CDR2 FYNNEI. CDR3 region: CASSERGQGNEKLFF. The CDR3 DNA reads TGTGCCAGCAGTGAGAGGGGACAGGGTAATGAAAAACTGTTTTTT.